This T cell receptor beta chain derives from a study of immune characteristics of hereditary and idiopathic chronic pancreatitis. Profiling relied on immunoSEQ multiplex PCR, and the TCRdb table lists in-frame clones only, not all of them. Of about 6,000 clones in the sample, approximately 70% were seen once. The V and J ends lost 3 bases and 7 bases respectively, with 13 bases between them. CDR1 SGHTA and CDR2 FQGNSA come from the germline V gene. The CDR3 has 14 amino acids. Study results and limitations: Hereditary versus idiopathic pancreatitis showed different Vbeta-Jbeta usage, including TRBV10, TRBV19, TRBV23, TRBV5. Immune findings may reflect disease duration, since tissue was only from TPIAT.

Chronic pancreatitis tissue was collected during total pancreatectomy with islet autotransplantation. Bulk pancreas tissue, not sorted T cells, supplied the genomic DNA for TCR beta sequencing. In regard to this clone: Its antigen is currently unknown.

Specimen: pancreas tissue with hereditary chronic pancreatitis. The receptor was isolated from a human donor with chronic pancreatitis. This sequence joins TRBV7-2 and TRBJ1-5, with a weak D call TRBD1 (5 bases). The CDR3 DNA reads TGTGCCAGCAGCTTGGGGGGAAGTGGGCAGCCCCAGCATTTT. Translating it yields CASSLGGSGQPQHF.